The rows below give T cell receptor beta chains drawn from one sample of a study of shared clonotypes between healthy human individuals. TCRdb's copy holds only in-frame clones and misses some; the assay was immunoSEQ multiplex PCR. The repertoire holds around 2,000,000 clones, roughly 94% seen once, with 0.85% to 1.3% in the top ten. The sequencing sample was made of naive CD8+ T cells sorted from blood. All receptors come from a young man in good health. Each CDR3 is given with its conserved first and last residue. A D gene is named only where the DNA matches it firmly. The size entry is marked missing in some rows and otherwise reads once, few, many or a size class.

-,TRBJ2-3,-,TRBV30,TGTGCCTGGAGTGTACTGTCCTCAGATACGCAGTATTTT,CAWSVLSSDTQYF
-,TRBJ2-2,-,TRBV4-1,TGCGCCAGCAGCCAAGTCCGCGGGGAGCTGTTTTTT,CASSQVRGELFF
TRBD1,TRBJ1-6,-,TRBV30,TGTGCCTGGAGTGGGGTGACAGGGACGAATTCACCCCTCCACTTT,CAWSGVTGTNSPLHF
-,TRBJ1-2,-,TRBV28,TGTGCCAGCAGTGGAATGCGGGAGGGAACCTATTTGGATGGCTACACCTTC,CASSGMREGTYLDGYTF
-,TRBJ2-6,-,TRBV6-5,TGTGCCAGCAGGGGGGGCGACGGGGCCAACGTCCTGACTTTC,CASRGGDGANVLTF
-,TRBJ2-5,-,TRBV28,TGTGCCAGCAGTGATCTACAGGGTAGGCTGTACTTC,CASSDLQGRLYF
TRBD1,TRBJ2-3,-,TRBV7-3,TGTGCCAGCAGCTCAACAGGGGTGGATACGCAGTATTTT,CASSSTGVDTQYF
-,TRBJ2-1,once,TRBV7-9,TGTGCCAGCAACCAAATAGGGCGGGACAATGAGCAGTTCTTC,CASNQIGRDNEQFF
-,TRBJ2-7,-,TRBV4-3,TGCGCCAGCAGCCGAGGGACCCGAGGAATCTACGAGCAGTACTTC,CASSRGTRGIYEQYF
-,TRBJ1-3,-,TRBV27,TGTGCCAGCAGTTCCCAAGGTCCCGGAAACACCATATATTTT,CASSSQGPGNTIYF
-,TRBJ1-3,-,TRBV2,TGTGCCAGCAGTGAATTGGACGGCACCTCTGGAAACACCATATATTTT,CASSELDGTSGNTIYF
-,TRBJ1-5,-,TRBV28,TGTGCCAGCAGTTTTGGGGAAAACAATCAGCCCCAGCATTTT,CASSFGENNQPQHF